The clone carrying this TCR beta chain was counted a single time. Its target is not known. An Oncomine TCR Beta short-read assay was used to sequence the DNA from cultured CD4+ T cells. TCRdb re-called the PCR reads through MiXCR, storing one row per CDR3 protein. Of 22,000 or so distinct CDR3 sequences listed, around two fifths are singletons. This entry comes from a study of vaccination and CD4 T cells after COVID-19. Treatment reported: roughly 11-day PBMC culture with coronavirus spike peptide pools or control peptides (ViraFEST assay). Antigen-specific T cell expansion with peptide pools preceded TCR sequencing in the ViraFEST approach. V was shortened by 5 bases and J by 4 bases, with 9 bases between the two germline ends. Germline V gene lookup returns CDR1 KGHSH and CDR2 LQKENI. CDR3 length: 13 residues.

This TCR derives from a human donor who had recovered from COVID-19. The sequencing sample was made of CD4+ T cells from blood, cultured in vitro. The chain employs TRBV18 and TRBJ1-5, with a weak D call TRBD1 (5 bases). Written as DNA, the CDR3 is TGTGCCAGCTCAACTGGGGGGAATCAGCCCCAGCATTTT. Amino acids: CASSTGGNQPQHF.